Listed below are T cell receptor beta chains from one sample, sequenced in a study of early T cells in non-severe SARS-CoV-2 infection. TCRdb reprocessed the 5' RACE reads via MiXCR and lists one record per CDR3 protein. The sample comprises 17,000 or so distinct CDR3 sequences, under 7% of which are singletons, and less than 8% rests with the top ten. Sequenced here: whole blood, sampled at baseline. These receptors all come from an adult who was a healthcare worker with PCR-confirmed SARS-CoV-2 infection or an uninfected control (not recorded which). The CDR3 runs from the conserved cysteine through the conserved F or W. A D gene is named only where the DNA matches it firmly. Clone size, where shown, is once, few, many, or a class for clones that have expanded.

TGTGCCAGCGGGTACCGGCAGACCCCGTATGGCTACACCTTC	CASGYRQTPYGYTF	TRBV6-5	TRBJ1-2	many	-
TGCGCCAGCAGCTTTACCGGGACAGGGTCCTACGAGCAGTACTTC	CASSFTGTGSYEQYF	TRBV5-1	TRBJ2-7	many	TRBD1
TGTGCCAGCAGTCAACAGGGGGCAGGCACTGAAGCTTTCTTT	CASSQQGAGTEAFF	TRBV6-6	TRBJ1-1	few	TRBD1
TGCAGTGCTAGAAAGGACAGGATGTCCGATGGCTACACCTTC	CSARKDRMSDGYTF	TRBV20-1	TRBJ1-2	-	TRBD1
TGTGCCAGCAGCTTACAGGGTGACCTTGGCTACACCTTC	CASSLQGDLGYTF	TRBV5-4	TRBJ1-2	medium-sized	-
TGCAGTGCTAGAGAACGGACAGGGCGCACAGATACGCAGTATTTT	CSARERTGRTDTQYF	TRBV20-1	TRBJ2-3	medium-sized	TRBD1
TGTGCCAGCTCACCACTCGAAGCCCCCTACACTGAAGCTTTCTTT	CASSPLEAPYTEAFF	TRBV18	TRBJ1-1	few	-
TGTGCCAGCAGCCGTCGCGGGGGGGCCGGGACAGATACGCAGTATTTT	CASSRRGGAGTDTQYF	TRBV3-1	TRBJ2-3	many	TRBD2
TGTGCTAGTGGCCTAGGGATCTCTGGAAACACCATATATTTT	CASGLGISGNTIYF	TRBV12-5	TRBJ1-3	-	-
TGTGCCAGCGGCCGCGACGAGCAGTACTTC	CASGRDEQYF	TRBV27	TRBJ2-7	many	-
TGTGCCAGTAGTATGAGGCCCCAGGGGGCGTCGGACACCGGGGAGCTGTTTTTT	CASSMRPQGASDTGELFF	TRBV19	TRBJ2-2	many	TRBD1
TGCGCCAGCAGCTCAGAGGGAGCAACTAATGAAAAACTGTTTTTT	CASSSEGATNEKLFF	TRBV5-1	TRBJ1-4	few	-
TGTGCCATCAAGCGGGCTAACGAGCAGTACTTC	CAIKRANEQYF	TRBV10-3	TRBJ2-7	many	-
TGCAGTGCGAATAGCGGGGGAGGGAAGCTGTTTTTT	CSANSGGGKLFF	TRBV20-1	TRBJ2-2	many	TRBD2
TGTGCCAGCAGCTTACTAGCGGAGAACACCGGGGAGCTGTTTTTT	CASSLLAENTGELFF	TRBV6-1	TRBJ2-2	few	TRBD2
TGTGCCACCAGCGGGGCGGGCGGCACTGAAGCTTTCTTT	CATSGAGGTEAFF	TRBV15	TRBJ1-1	medium-sized	-
TGCGCCAGCAGCTCGGGAGGGACGGCGAACACCGGGGAGCTGTTTTTT	CASSSGGTANTGELFF	TRBV5-1	TRBJ2-2	many	TRBD2
TGTGCCAGCAGCCCGGGGACAGGGAGGAGAGACACTGAAGCTTTCTTT	CASSPGTGRRDTEAFF	TRBV5-6	TRBJ1-1	many	TRBD1
TGTGCCAGCAGCTTTACAGCGGGGGTCCAAGAGACCCAGTACTTC	CASSFTAGVQETQYF	TRBV7-6	TRBJ2-5	many	TRBD2
TGTGCCAGCAGTGGAATACCGGCCACTGAAGCTTTCTTT	CASSGIPATEAFF	TRBV6-1	TRBJ1-1	many	-
TGTGCCAGCAGTTCCCCAGACCGCGGGGGCTACGAGCAGTACTTC	CASSSPDRGGYEQYF	TRBV6-2/TRBV6-3	TRBJ2-7	many	TRBD2
TGTGCCAGCAGACCCCCGGCGGGAGGAAACACCATATATTTT	CASRPPAGGNTIYF	TRBV12-3/TRBV12-4	TRBJ1-3	many	-
TGTGCCAGCAGCCAATACGCCTACGAGCAGTACTTC	CASSQYAYEQYF	TRBV3-1	TRBJ2-7	many	-
TGTGCCAGCAGGGATACGGGACTAGCGACAGATACGCAGTATTTT	CASRDTGLATDTQYF	TRBV7-2	TRBJ2-3	many	TRBD2
TGTGCCAGCAGTGAATCATCTGTCCGGCAGGGGGCGAACACCGGGGAGCTGTTTTTT	CASSESSVRQGANTGELFF	TRBV25-1	TRBJ2-2	many	TRBD1
TGTGCCAGCAGCTTATCGGTCGGACAGGCGCTGAACACTGAAGCTTTCTTT	CASSLSVGQALNTEAFF	TRBV7-2	TRBJ1-1	medium-sized	TRBD1
TGTGCCAGCAGCTTAGATAGCACTGGAAACACCATATATTTT	CASSLDSTGNTIYF	TRBV7-8	TRBJ1-3	medium-sized	-
TGTGCCATCAGTGATACAGGGGGAATGTCATACGAGCAGTACTTC	CAISDTGGMSYEQYF	TRBV10-3	TRBJ2-7	many	TRBD1
TGTGCCAGTAGTATAGGGCTAGGGTCCAATGAGCAGTTCTTC	CASSIGLGSNEQFF	TRBV19	TRBJ2-1	medium-sized	-
TGTGCCAGCAGCGCGACAGGGGTAAAAACAGATACGCAGTATTTT	CASSATGVKTDTQYF	TRBV3-1	TRBJ2-3	-	TRBD1
TGCGCCAGCAGCTTGGGAGTTCAGGAGGGGAATGGCTACACCTTC	CASSLGVQEGNGYTF	TRBV5-1	TRBJ1-2	many	-
TGTGCCAGCAGCCCCGGACTCCGCACCGGCGCAGATACGCAGTATTTT	CASSPGLRTGADTQYF	TRBV9	TRBJ2-3	-	-
TGTGCCAGCAGAATCAATGAAAAACTGTTTTTT	CASRINEKLFF	TRBV6-2/TRBV6-3	TRBJ1-4	many	-
TGTGCCAGCAGTCCAGGGGTAAACAGGGTGTCCTACGAGCAGTACTTC	CASSPGVNRVSYEQYF	TRBV27	TRBJ2-7	medium-sized	-
TGTGCCAGCAGCCAACCCCTAGCGGGGGGGGACAATGAGCAGTTCTTC	CASSQPLAGGDNEQFF	TRBV4-2	TRBJ2-1	many	TRBD2
TGTGCCAGCAGCCGGTTCTCGGGCGTTGAAGAGACCCAGTACTTC	CASSRFSGVEETQYF	TRBV6-2/TRBV6-3	TRBJ2-5	-	-
TGTGCCAGCAGCCAAGGATATGGGGGGGGGCCGTACTTC	CASSQGYGGGPYF	TRBV3-1	TRBJ2-7	many	-
TGCGCCAGCAGCTGGACAGGGGTCGGGATCGAGCAGTACTTC	CASSWTGVGIEQYF	TRBV5-1	TRBJ2-7	many	TRBD1
TGCGCCAGCAGCCATGATCTAGCGGAGCTCACAGATACGCAGTATTTT	CASSHDLAELTDTQYF	TRBV4-3	TRBJ2-3	few	TRBD2
TGTGCCAGCAGCTTCGCTGGACAGGTCCAAGAGACCCAGTACTTC	CASSFAGQVQETQYF	TRBV7-6	TRBJ2-5	medium-sized	TRBD1
TGTGCCAGTAGTGGCGAGAGGGACAGGGTCTCAGATACGCAGTATTTT	CASSGERDRVSDTQYF	TRBV19	TRBJ2-3	few	TRBD1
TGTGCCAGCAGCTCAGAAACAGGGGCTAGAACCTACGAGCAGTACTTC	CASSSETGARTYEQYF	TRBV5-6	TRBJ2-7	many	TRBD1
TGTGCCAGCAGTACCCACCCCCGGGAGTTTGCTTTCTTT	CASSTHPREFAFF	TRBV12-3/TRBV12-4	TRBJ1-1	-	-
TGCAGTGCTAGAGAAGGGAGCTCCTACAATGAGCAGTTCTTC	CSAREGSSYNEQFF	TRBV20-1	TRBJ2-1	many	-
TGTGCCTGGAGGGAGGGACAGGCCACATTCTACGAGCAGTACTTC	CAWREGQATFYEQYF	TRBV30	TRBJ2-7	medium-sized	TRBD1
TGTGCCATCAGTGACGGGCCAGGGGCGACGAACACTGAAGCTTTCTTT	CAISDGPGATNTEAFF	TRBV10-3	TRBJ1-1	many	-
TGCGCCAGCAGCCCTCGGGACAGTACTAATGAAAAACTGTTTTTT	CASSPRDSTNEKLFF	TRBV4-3	TRBJ1-4	many	TRBD1
TGTGCCAGCAGCCAAGCCGGACAGGAGTGGGAAGCTTTCTTT	CASSQAGQEWEAFF	TRBV4-2	TRBJ1-1	many	TRBD1
TGTGCCAGCAGCTTAGGGACAGGGGGCTCCTACAATGAGCAGTTCTTC	CASSLGTGGSYNEQFF	TRBV7-2	TRBJ2-1	-	TRBD1
TGTGCCTGGAGTGTAGGACAGCTCTCTGGAAACACCATATATTTT	CAWSVGQLSGNTIYF	TRBV30	TRBJ1-3	many	-